This TCR beta chain was recorded in a study of radiotherapy plus CTLA-4 blockade in lung cancer. Study-wide results and limits: Tumor-derived TCR clones expanded in blood after radiotherapy plus ipilimumab. Reported findings show early blood T cell clone dynamics, with interferon-beta, best predicted response.

In chemo-refractory metastatic non-small-cell lung cancer, patients got ipilimumab CTLA-4 blockade together with focal radiation. Regarding this clone: Its antigen is currently unknown. The junction departs from germline at one end; a sequencing error may be responsible.

Here immunoSEQ multiplex PCR was the method, and the copy in TCRdb shows in-frame clones only, minus some. The sample has about 40,000 clones, about 74% seen once; the top ten hold approximately 9%. This receptor was obtained from a human donor with non-small cell lung cancer who had stable disease on radiotherapy plus ipilimumab. Sequencing used peripheral blood, obtained from a patient treated with radiotherapy plus ipilimumab.

This chain's CDR3 is CASSLDQRAETQYF. In DNA form, the CDR3 reads TGTGCCAGCAGCCTAGACCAGAGGGCGGAGACCCAGTACTTC. The chain carries TRBV11-3 and TRBJ2-5; the D gene is possibly TRBD2 (5 bases). There are 14 residues in the CDR3. The germline V gene has CDR1 SGHNT and CDR2 YENEEA.